This T cell receptor beta chain was sequenced during a study of OX40 agonist ivuxolimab in advanced cancers. Profiled with immunoSEQ multiplex PCR; TCRdb holds only in-frame clones, not every one. The sample shows around 72,000 clones, 75% to 90% of them seen only once. Trimming cost V 4 bases and J 1 base, with 9 bases left between them. Germline assignment: CDR1 SGHRS and CDR2 YFSETQ. The CDR3 has 14 amino acids. The source of this sequence is an adult with an advanced solid tumor such as melanoma, head and neck, liver or kidney cancer. This chain connects TRBV5-1 to TRBJ1-3; D may be TRBD1 (6 bases). This sample comprised CD4+ or CD8+ T cells sorted from blood, obtained in a trial of the OX40 agonist ivuxolimab. CDR3 DNA: TGCGCCAGCAGCCAGGACAGTTCTGGAAACACCATATATTTT. It encodes CASSQDSSGNTIYF.